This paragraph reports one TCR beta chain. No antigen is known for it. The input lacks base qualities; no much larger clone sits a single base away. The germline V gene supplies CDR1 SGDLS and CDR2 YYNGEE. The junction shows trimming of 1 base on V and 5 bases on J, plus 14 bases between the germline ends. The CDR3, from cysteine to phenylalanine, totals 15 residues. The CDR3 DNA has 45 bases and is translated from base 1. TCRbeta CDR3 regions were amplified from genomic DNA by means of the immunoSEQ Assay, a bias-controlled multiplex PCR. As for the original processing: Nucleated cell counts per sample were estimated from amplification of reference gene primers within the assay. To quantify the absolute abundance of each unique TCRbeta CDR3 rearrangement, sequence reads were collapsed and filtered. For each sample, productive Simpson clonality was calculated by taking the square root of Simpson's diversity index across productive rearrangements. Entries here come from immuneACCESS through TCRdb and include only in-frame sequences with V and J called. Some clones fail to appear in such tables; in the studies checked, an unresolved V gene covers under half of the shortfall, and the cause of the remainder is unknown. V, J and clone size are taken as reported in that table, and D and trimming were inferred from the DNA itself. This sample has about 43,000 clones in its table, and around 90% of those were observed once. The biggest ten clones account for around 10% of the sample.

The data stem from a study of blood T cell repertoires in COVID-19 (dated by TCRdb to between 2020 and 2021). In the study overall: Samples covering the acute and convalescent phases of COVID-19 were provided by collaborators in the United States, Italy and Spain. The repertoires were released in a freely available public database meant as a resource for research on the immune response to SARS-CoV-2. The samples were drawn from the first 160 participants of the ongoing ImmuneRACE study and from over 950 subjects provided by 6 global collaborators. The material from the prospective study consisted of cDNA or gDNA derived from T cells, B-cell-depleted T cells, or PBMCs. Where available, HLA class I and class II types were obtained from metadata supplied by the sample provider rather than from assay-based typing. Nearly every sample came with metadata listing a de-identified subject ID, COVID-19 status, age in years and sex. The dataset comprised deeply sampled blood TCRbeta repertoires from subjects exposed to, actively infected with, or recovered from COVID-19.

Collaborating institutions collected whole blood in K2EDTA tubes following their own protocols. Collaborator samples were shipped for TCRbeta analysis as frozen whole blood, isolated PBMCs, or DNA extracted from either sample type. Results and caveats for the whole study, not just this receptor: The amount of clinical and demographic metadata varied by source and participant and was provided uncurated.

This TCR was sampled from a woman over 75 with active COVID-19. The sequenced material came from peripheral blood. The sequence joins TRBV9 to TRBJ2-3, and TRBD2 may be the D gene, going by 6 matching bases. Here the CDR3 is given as CASSVSTGVEDTQYF. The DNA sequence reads TGTGCCAGCAGCGTAAGTACGGGGGTCGAAGATACGCAGTATTTT.